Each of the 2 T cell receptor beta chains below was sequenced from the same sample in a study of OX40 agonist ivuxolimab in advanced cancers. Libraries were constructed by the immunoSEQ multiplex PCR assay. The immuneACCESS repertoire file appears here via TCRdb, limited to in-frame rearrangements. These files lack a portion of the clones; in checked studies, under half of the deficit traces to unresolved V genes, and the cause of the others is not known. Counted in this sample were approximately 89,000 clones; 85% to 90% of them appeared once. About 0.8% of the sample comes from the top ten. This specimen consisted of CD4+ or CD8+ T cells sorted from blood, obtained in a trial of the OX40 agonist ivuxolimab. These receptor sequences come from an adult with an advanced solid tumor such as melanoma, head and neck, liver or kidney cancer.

The CDR3 bases are TGCGCCAGCAGCTTGGGGCGGGAGGATCAGCCCCAGCATTTT. The encoded protein is CASSLGREDQPQHF. The chain has TRBV5-1 and TRBJ1-5; D uncertain. CDR1 SGHRS and CDR2 YFSETQ come from the germline V gene. The ends were cut back, 0 bases at V and 5 bases at J, with 9 bases in the middle. This CDR3 region has 14 residues. Full variable domain (rest looked up from reference TRBV5-1 and TRBJ1-5): KAGVTQTPRYLIKTRGQQVTLSCSPISGHRSVSWYQQTPGQGLQFLFEYFSETQRNKGNFPGRFSGRQFSNSRSEMNVSTLELGDSALYLCASSLGREDQPQHFGDGTRLSIL.

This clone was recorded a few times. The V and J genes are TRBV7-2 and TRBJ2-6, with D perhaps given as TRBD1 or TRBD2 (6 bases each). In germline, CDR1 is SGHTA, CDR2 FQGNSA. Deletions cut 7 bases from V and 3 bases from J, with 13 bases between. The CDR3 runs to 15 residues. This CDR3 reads CASTWGAGGANVLTF. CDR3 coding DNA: TGTGCCAGCACCTGGGGGGCGGGTGGGGCCAACGTCCTGACTTTC.